This entry features one T cell receptor beta chain sequence. What it binds is not known. All participating donors were Caucasian adults from Nashville, Tennessee. The V gene lost 3 bases and the J gene lost 4 bases, with 10 bases spanning the gap. CDR3 size: 13 residues. CDR1 and CDR2 from the germline V gene are SGHNT and YYREEE (reference sequence). The data originate from a study of shared clonotypes between healthy human individuals. On the study more broadly: The cohort had two women and a few men, ages 18 to 49. Whole-study results and caveats: Shared clonotypes: roughly 4.5% naive CD4, under 4% naive CD8, under 2.5% memory CD4, under 0.45% memory CD8.

The study ran the assay at deep level. Libraries were prepared by immunoSEQ multiplex PCR; TCRdb keeps only in-frame clonotypes and omits some of them. The table includes 2 million to 2.5 million clones, 80% to 95% detected once. The sample taken for sequencing was naive CD4+ T cells from PBMCs. Sample subset: CD45RA+ positively selected. The receptor's source is a young man in good health. Some clones in this sample may be carry-over from other donors' samples. The chain carries TRBV5-4 and TRBJ1-2, with D unclear. The CDR3 region has the DNA TGTGCCAGCAGCTCATCTGATCGCTATGGCTACACCTTC. Protein sequence: CASSSSDRYGYTF.